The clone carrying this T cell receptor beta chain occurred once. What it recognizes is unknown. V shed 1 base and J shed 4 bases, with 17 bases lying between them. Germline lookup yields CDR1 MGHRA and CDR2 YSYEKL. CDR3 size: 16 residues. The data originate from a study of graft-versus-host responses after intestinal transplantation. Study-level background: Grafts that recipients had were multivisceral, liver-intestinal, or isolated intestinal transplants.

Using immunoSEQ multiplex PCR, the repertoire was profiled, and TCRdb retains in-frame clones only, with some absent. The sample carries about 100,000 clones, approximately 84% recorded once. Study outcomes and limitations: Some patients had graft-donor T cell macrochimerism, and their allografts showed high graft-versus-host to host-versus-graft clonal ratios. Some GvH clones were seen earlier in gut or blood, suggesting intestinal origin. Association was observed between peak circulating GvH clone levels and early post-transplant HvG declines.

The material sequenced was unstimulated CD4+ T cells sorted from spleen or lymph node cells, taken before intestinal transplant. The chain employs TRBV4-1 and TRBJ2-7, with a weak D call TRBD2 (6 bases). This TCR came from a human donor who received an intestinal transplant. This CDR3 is CASSQVITSTLYEQYF. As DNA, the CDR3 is TGCGCCAGCAGCCAAGTCATCACTAGCACCCTATACGAGCAGTACTTC.